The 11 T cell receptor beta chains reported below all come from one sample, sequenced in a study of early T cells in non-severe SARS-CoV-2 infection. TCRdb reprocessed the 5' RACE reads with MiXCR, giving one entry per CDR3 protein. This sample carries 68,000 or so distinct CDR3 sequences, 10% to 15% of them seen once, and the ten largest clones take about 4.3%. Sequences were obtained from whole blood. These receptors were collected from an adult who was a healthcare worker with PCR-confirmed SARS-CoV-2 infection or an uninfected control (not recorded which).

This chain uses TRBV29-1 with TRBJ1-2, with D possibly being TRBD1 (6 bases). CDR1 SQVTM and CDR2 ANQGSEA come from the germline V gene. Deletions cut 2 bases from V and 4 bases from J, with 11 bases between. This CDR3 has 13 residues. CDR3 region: CSVETTGSYGYTF. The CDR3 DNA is TGCAGCGTTGAAACAACAGGGAGCTATGGCTACACCTTC. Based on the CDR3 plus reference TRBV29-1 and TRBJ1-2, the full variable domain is SAVISQKPSRDICQRGTSLTIQCQVDSQVTMMFWYRQQPGQSLTLIATANQGSEATYESGFVIDKFPISRPNLTFSTLTVSNMSPEDSSIYLCSVETTGSYGYTFGSGTRLTVV.

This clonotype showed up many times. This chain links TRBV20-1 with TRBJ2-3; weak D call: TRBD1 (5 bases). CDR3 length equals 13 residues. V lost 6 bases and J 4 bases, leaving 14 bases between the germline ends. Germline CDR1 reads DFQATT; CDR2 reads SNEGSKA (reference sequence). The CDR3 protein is CSAHNQGADTQYF. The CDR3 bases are TGCAGTGCCCATAACCAGGGCGCAGATACGCAGTATTTT.

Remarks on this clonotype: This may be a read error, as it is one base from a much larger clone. The CDR3 here is CSVRGSSFYSYTF. Written as DNA, the CDR3 is TGCAGCGTGAGGGGCAGCTCCTTCTATAGCTACACCTTC. V and J are TRBV29-1 and TRBJ1-2; TRBD1 is a possible D gene (5 bases). This CDR3 spans 13 amino acids. CDR1 and CDR2 (germline): SQVTM, ANQGSEA.

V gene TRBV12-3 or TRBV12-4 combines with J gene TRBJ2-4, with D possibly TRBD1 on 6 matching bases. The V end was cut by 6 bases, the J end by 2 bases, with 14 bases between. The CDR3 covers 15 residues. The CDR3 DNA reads TGTGCCAGCAGACCCCCAGGGGCAACCAAAAACATTCAGTACTTC. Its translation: CASRPPGATKNIQYF.

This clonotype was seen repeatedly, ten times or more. The DNA of the CDR3 is TGTGCCAGCAGTTCTTTGACAGGTCAAGAGACCCAGTACTTC. Translation: CASSSLTGQETQYF. The chain couples TRBV5-6 to TRBJ2-5, with a possible D match to TRBD1 (6 bases). Germline loops: CDR1 SGHDT, CDR2 YYEEEE. The V end lost 5 bases, the J end lost 2 bases, and 13 bases lay between the germline ends. This CDR3 has 14 residues.

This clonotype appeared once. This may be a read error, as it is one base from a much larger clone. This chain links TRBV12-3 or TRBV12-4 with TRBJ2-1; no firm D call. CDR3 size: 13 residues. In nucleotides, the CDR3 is TGTGCCAGCAGAGACGCTTCAGAGAATGAGCAGATCTTC. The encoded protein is CASRDASENEQIF.

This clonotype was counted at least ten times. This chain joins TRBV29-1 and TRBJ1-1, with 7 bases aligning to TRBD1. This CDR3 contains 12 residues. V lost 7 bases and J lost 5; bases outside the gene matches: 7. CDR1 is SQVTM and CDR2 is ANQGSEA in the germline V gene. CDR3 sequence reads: CSAGQLDTEAFF. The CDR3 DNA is TGCAGCGCGGGACAGCTGGATACTGAAGCTTTCTTT.

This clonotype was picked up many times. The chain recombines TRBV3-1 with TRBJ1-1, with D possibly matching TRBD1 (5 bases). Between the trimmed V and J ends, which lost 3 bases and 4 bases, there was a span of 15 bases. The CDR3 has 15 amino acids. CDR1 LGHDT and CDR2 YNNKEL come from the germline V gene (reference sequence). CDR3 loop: CASSQKGTRSTEAFF. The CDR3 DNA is TGTGCCAGCAGCCAGAAGGGGACCCGGAGCACTGAAGCTTTCTTT.

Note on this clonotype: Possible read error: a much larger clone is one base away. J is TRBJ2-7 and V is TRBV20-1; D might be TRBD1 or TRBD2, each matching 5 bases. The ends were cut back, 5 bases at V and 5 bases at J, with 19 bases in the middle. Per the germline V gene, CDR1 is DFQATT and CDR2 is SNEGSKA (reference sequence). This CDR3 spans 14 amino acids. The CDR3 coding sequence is TGCAGTGCTTTCCCACCGGGACGGGTAAACGAGCAGTACTTC. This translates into CSAFPPGRVNEQYF.

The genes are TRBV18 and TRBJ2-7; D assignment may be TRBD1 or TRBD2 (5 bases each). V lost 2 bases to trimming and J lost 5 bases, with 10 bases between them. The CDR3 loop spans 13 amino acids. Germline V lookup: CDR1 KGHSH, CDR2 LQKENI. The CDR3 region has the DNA TGTGCCAGCTCACCAGATCAGGGAGACGAGCAGTACTTC. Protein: CASSPDQGDEQYF.

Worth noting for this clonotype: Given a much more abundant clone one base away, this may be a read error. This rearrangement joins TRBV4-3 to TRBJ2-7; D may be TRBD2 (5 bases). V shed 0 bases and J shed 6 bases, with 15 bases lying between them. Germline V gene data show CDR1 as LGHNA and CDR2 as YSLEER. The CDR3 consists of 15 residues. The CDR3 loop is CASSQESGEPGEQYF. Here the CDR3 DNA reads TGCGCCAGCAGCCAAGAATCCGGGGAGCCCGGCGAGCAGTACTTC.